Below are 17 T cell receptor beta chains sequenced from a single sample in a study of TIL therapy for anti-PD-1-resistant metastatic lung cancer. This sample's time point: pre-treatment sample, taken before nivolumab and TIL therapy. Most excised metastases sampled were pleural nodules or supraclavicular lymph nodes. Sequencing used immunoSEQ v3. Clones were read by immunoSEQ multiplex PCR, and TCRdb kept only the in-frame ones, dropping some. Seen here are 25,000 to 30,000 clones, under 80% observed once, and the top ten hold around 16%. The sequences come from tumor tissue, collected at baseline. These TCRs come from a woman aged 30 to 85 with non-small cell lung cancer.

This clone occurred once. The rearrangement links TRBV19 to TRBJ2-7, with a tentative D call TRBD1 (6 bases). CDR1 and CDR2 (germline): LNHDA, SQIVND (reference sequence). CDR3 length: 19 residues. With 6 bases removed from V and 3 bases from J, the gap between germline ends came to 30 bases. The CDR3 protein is CASRITGQWSEEKVYEQYF. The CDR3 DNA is TGTGCCAGTAGAATTACAGGACAGTGGAGCGAGGAAAAGGTCTACGAGCAGTACTTC.

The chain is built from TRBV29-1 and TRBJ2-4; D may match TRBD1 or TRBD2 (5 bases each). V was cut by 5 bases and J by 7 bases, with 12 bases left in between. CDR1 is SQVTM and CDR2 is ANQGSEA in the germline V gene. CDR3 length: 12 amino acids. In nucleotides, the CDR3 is TGCAGCGTTTCCGGGACGTCTAACATTCAGTACTTC. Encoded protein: CSVSGTSNIQYF.

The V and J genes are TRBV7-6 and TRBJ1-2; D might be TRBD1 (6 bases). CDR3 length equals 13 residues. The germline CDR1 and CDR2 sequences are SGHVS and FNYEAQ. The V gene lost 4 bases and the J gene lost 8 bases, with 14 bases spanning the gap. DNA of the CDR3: TGTGCCAGCAGCTCAGGAGGGGGTTGGGGCTACACCTTC. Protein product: CASSSGGGWGYTF.

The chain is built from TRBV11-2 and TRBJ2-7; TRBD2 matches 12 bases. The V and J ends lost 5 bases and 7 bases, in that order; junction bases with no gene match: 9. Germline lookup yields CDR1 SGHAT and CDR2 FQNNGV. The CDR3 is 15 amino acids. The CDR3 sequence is CASSPTSGSRGEQYF. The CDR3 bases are TGTGCCAGCAGCCCGACTAGCGGGAGTCGTGGGGAGCAGTACTTC. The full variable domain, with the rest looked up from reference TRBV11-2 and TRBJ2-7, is EAGVAQSPRYKIIEKRQSVAFWCNPISGHATLYWYQQILGQGPKLLIQFQNNGVVDDSQLPKDRFSAERLKGVDSTLKIQPAKLEDSAVYLCASSPTSGSRGEQYFGPGTRLTVT.

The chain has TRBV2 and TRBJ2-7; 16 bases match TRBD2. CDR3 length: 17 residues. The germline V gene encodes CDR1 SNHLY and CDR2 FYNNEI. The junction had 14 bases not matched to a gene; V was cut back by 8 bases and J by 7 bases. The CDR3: CASSGLAGGPRSGEQYF. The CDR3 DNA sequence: TGTGCCAGCTCGGGACTAGCGGGAGGGCCAAGGTCGGGGGAGCAGTACTTC. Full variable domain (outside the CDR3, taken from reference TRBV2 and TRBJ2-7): EPEVTQTPSHQVTQMGQEVILRCVPISNHLYFYWYRQILGQKVEFLVSFYNNEISEKSEIFDDQFSVERPDGSNFTLKIRSTKLEDSAMYFCASSGLAGGPRSGEQYFGPGTRLTVT.

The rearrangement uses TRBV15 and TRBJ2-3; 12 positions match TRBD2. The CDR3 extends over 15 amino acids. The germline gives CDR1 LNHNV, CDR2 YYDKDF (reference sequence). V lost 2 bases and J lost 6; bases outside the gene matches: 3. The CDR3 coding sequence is TGTGCCACCAGCAGATTAGGGACTAGCGGGGATACGCAGTATTTT. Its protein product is CATSRLGTSGDTQYF. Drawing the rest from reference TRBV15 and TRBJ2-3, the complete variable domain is DAMVIQNPRYQVTQFGKPVTLSCSQTLNHNVMYWYQQKSSQAPKLLFHYYDKDFNNEADTPDNFQSRRPNTSFCFLDIRSPGLGDTAMYLCATSRLGTSGDTQYFGPGTRLTVL.

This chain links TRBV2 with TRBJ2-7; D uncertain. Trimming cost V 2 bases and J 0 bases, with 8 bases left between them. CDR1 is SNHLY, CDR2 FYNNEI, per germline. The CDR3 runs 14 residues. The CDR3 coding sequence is TGTGCCAGCAGTGAATGGTATTCCTCCTACGAGCAGTACTTC. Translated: CASSEWYSSYEQYF.

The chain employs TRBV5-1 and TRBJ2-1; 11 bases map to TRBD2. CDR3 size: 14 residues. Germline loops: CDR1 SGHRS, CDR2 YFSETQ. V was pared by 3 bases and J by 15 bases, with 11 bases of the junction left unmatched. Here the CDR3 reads CASSWEIAGGVWFF. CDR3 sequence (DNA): TGCGCCAGCAGCTGGGAGATAGCGGGAGGGGTATGGTTCTTC.

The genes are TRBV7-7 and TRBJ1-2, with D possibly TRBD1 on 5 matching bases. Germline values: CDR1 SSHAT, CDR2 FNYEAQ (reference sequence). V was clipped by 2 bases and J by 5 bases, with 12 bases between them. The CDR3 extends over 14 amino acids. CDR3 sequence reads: CASSLSGDGYGYTF. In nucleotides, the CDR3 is TGTGCCAGCAGCTTATCGGGGGATGGGTATGGCTACACCTTC.

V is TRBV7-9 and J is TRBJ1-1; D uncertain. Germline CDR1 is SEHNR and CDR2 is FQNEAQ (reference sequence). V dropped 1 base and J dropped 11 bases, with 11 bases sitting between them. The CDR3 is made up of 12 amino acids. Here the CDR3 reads CASSLDSPWAFF. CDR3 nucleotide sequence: TGTGCCAGCAGCTTAGATAGCCCGTGGGCTTTCTTT.

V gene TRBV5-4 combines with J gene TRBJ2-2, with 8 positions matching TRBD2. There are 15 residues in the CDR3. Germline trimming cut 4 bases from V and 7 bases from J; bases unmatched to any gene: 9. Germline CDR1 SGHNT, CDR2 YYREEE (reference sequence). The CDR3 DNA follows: TGTGCCAGCAGCCCACCATCGGGACTAGGCGGGGAGCTGTTTTTT. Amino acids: CASSPPSGLGGELFF.

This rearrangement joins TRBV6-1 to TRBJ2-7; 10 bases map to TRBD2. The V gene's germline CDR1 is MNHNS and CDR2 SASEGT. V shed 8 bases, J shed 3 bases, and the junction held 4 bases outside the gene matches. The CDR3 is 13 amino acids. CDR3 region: CASASGSYYEQYF. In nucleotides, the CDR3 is TGTGCCAGCGCTAGCGGGAGTTACTACGAGCAGTACTTC.

The CDR3 DNA reads as TGTGCCAGCAGCCAGGGAGATGAGCAGTTCTTC. Translated: CASSQGDEQFF. The chain recombines TRBV6-1 with TRBJ2-1; D possibly matches TRBD1 or TRBD2 (5 bases each). CDR1 MNHNS and CDR2 SASEGT come from the germline V gene. The CDR3 sequence is 11 residues long. The ends were cut back, 6 bases at V and 8 bases at J, with 8 bases in the middle.

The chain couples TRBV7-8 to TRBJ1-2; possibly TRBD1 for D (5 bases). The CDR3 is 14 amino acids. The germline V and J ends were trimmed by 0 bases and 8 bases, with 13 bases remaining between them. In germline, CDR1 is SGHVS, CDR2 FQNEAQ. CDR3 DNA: TGTGCCAGCAGCTTAGCAGGCCCCACAGGCGGCTACACCTTC. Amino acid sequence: CASSLAGPTGGYTF.

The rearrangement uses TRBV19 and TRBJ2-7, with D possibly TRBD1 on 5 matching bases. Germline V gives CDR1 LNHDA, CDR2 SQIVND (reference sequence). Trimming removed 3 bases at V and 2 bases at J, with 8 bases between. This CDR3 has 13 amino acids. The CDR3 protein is CASSITGTYEQYF. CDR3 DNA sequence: TGTGCCAGTAGTATCACAGGAACCTACGAGCAGTACTTC.

Here the CDR3 DNA reads TGTGCCAGCAGCAGACCCACGGACCCCAATACAAATACGCAGTATTTT. This sequence encodes CASSRPTDPNTNTQYF. The V gene is TRBV21-1, the J gene TRBJ2-3. TRBV21-1 is reported as a pseudogene. CDR3 length equals 16 residues.

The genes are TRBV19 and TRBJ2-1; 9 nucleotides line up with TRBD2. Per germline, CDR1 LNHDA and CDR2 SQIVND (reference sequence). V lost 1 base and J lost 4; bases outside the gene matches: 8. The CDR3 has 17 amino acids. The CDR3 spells CASSIGRTSGSYNEQFF. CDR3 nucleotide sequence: TGTGCCAGTAGTATAGGCCGAACTAGCGGGTCGTACAATGAGCAGTTCTTC.